This T cell receptor beta chain was identified in a study of blood T cell repertoires in COVID-19. Study-wide background: The samples span acute and convalescent COVID-19 from the United States, Italy and Spain.

Participants' own reports of clinical history determined their cohort assignment. The germline V gene has CDR1 SNHLY and CDR2 FYNNEI. The V segment lost 5 bases and the J segment 3 bases; nucleotides outside the gene matches: 2. The CDR3 is 14 residues long. As originally analysed: Estimates of nucleated cell counts were drawn from the amplification of reference gene primers. TCRdb's copy holds only in-frame clones and misses some; the assay was immunoSEQ multiplex PCR. That table furnishes V, J and clone size, whereas the DNA furnished D and trimming. The sample consists of about 470,000 clones, around 90% of them appearing once.

Material for sequencing was PBMCs or T cells enriched from blood (not recorded which). The TCR was taken from a woman aged 18-29 years who had recovered from COVID-19. J is TRBJ1-5 and V is TRBV2; 9 bases are a match to TRBD1. This CDR3 is CASSRTGVNQPQHF. CDR3 coding DNA: TGTGCCAGCAGTCGGACAGGGGTCAATCAGCCCCAGCATTTT.